This TCR beta chain was sequenced for a study of identical twins. This clonotype was detected ten times or more. TCRdb itself ran the 5' RACE reads through MiXCR, one entry per CDR3 protein. The data hold about 300,000 distinct CDR3 sequences, with 12% observed a single time. V shed 5 bases, J shed 5 bases, and the junction held 12 bases outside the gene matches. The CDR3 loop spans 15 amino acids. These same records also appear under a second study, on yellow fever vaccine responses in identical twins.

The sequenced material came from CD8+ T cells sorted from blood. V and J are TRBV12-3 or TRBV12-4 and TRBJ2-7; TRBD1 matches 7 bases. This clonotype was sampled from a woman under 30 in good health. The CDR3 sequence is CASSLSDRAPHEQYF. The CDR3 bases are TGTGCCAGCAGTCTTTCCGACAGGGCTCCCCACGAGCAGTACTTC.